This passage covers 13 T cell receptor beta chains from one sample sequenced in a study of T cells after yellow fever vaccination. TCRdb analysed the 5' RACE reads with MiXCR anew, one entry per CDR3 protein. The data contain some 120,000 distinct CDR3 sequences, nearly 15% of them seen just once; the ten biggest clones take up 40% to 45%. Sequencing was performed on CD8+ T cells sorted from PBMCs, taken 5 days after the yellow fever booster vaccination. These receptors were collected from a young man who received the YFV17D yellow fever vaccine.

This clonotype was observed a few times. The chain employs TRBV4-1 and TRBJ1-1; D is possibly TRBD1 (5 bases). CDR1 and CDR2 (germline): MGHRA, YSYEKL. Trimming shortened V by 0 bases and J by 11 bases, and 19 bases separated the two germline ends. There are 15 residues in the CDR3. The CDR3 DNA reads TGCGCCAGCAGCCAAGATGGAGGGGTGCCTCTGATGGCTTTCTTT. Translated: CASSQDGGVPLMAFF.

This clonotype was observed a handful of times. The chain carries TRBV9 and TRBJ2-5; 12 bases agree with TRBD2. This CDR3 spans 17 amino acids. Trimming at V came to 1 base and at J to 2 bases, leaving 6 bases not matched to a gene. Germline V gene data show CDR1 as SGDLS and CDR2 as YYNGEE. The CDR3 coding sequence is TGTGCCAGCAGCGTAAGACTAGCGGGGGACCCGCAAGAGACCCAGTACTTC. It yields the protein CASSVRLAGDPQETQYF.

This rearrangement joins TRBV20-1 to TRBJ1-2, with TRBD1 as a possible D gene (5 bases). The CDR3 length is 13 residues. V gave up 4 bases and J gave up 4 bases, with 13 bases separating them. Germline V gives CDR1 DFQATT, CDR2 SNEGSKA (reference sequence). The chain's CDR3 is CSATSATVYGYTF. The CDR3 DNA reads as TGCAGTGCTACCTCTGCGACAGTCTATGGCTACACCTTC.

This clonotype was seen ten or more times. The V and J genes are TRBV13 and TRBJ2-3; a possible D gene is TRBD2 (6 bases). CDR1 is PRHDT and CDR2 is FYEKMQ in the germline V gene (reference sequence). V lost 4 bases to trimming and J lost 3 bases, with 8 bases between them. CDR3 length: 13 amino acids. This CDR3 reads CASSSEGTDTQYF. In DNA, the CDR3 is TGTGCCAGCAGCTCGGAGGGTACAGATACGCAGTATTTT.

The chain uses TRBV20-1 and TRBJ2-5; tentative D call: TRBD2 (5 bases). Trimming shortened V by 3 bases and J by 5 bases, and 13 bases separated the two germline ends. The CDR3 is made up of 13 amino acids. CDR1 is DFQATT, CDR2 SNEGSKA, per germline (reference sequence). The chain's CDR3 is CSARRWEQETQYF. In DNA form, the CDR3 reads TGCAGTGCTAGGCGCTGGGAGCAGGAGACCCAGTACTTC.

This clonotype appeared a few times. This rearrangement joins TRBV19 to TRBJ1-1; the match to TRBD1 covers 7 bases. The junction had 3 bases not matched to a gene; V was cut back by 1 base and J by 7 bases. The V gene's germline CDR1 is LNHDA and CDR2 SQIVND (reference sequence). The CDR3 is 13 amino acids. The CDR3, as DNA: TGTGCCAGTAGTATAGGGACAGGAGTTGAAGCTTTCTTT. Amino acid sequence: CASSIGTGVEAFF.

The V call is TRBV4-1, the J call TRBJ2-5, with TRBD1 matching 10 bases. The CDR3 extends over 16 amino acids. Germline trimming cut 5 bases from V and 1 base from J; bases unmatched to any gene: 7. Germline assignment: CDR1 MGHRA and CDR2 YSYEKL. The CDR3: CASSSPRTGGQETQYF. In DNA, the CDR3 is TGCGCCAGCAGCTCCCCTCGGACAGGGGGCCAAGAGACCCAGTACTTC.

The chain carries TRBV9 and TRBJ1-5; TRBD1 might be the D (5 bases). Germline V gives CDR1 SGDLS, CDR2 YYNGEE. The CDR3 length is 13 residues. Deletions cut 3 bases from V and 6 bases from J, with 10 bases between. Here the CDR3 reads CASSAGGLQPQHF. Written as DNA, the CDR3 is TGTGCCAGCAGCGCTGGGGGACTTCAGCCCCAGCATTTT.

Concerning this clonotype itself: This may come from a read error, since a much larger clone is one base off. V gene TRBV6-2 or TRBV6-3 combines with J gene TRBJ1-5, with D unclear. This CDR3 comprises 12 residues. CDR1 MNHEY and CDR2 SVGEGT come from the germline V gene. DNA for the CDR3: TGTGCCAGCAGTTCCCGGCCCGGGCCCCAGCTTTTT. Translated: CASSSRPGPQLF.

This clonotype has more than one count but fewer than ten. The chain is built from TRBV24-1 and TRBJ2-2; no clear D. V was shortened by 7 bases and J by 2 bases, with 4 bases between the two germline ends. CDR3 size: 12 residues. CDR1 is KGHDR, CDR2 SFDVKD, per germline. This CDR3 is CATRENTGELFF. The CDR3 region has the DNA TGTGCCACCAGAGAAAACACCGGGGAGCTGTTTTTT.

This clonotype has more than one count but fewer than ten. V gene TRBV12-3 or TRBV12-4 combines with J gene TRBJ1-1; possible D gene TRBD1, 6 bases. The length of the CDR3 is 14 residues. V was trimmed by 3 bases and J by 5 bases, leaving 13 bases between them. The chain's CDR3 is CASSFTGRVTEAFF. The CDR3 DNA reads as TGTGCCAGCAGTTTTACAGGGCGTGTAACTGAAGCTTTCTTT.

This clonotype came up a few times. This sequence joins TRBV7-2 and TRBJ2-5; D is perhaps TRBD2 (6 bases). Between the trimmed V and J ends, which lost 5 bases and 1 base, there was a span of 14 bases. The CDR3 spans 15 residues. CDR1 is SGHTA, CDR2 FQGNSA, per germline. The CDR3 bases are TGTGCCAGCAGCCCCGGAGTACTAGCCCAAGAGACCCAGTACTTC. It specifies CASSPGVLAQETQYF.

This clonotype occurred a few times. The rearrangement joins TRBV12-3 or TRBV12-4 to TRBJ1-2; 7 bases fit TRBD1. The length of the CDR3 is 14 residues. The V segment lost 5 bases and the J segment 0 bases; nucleotides outside the gene matches: 3. This chain's CDR3 is CASSTGDPNYGYTF. As DNA, the CDR3 is TGTGCCAGCAGTACAGGGGATCCTAACTATGGCTACACCTTC.